This note documents a single TCR beta chain sequence. Its antigen is unknown. Base qualities are missing; no much larger clone stands one base away. This sample is drawn from a study of monozygotic twins with cystic fibrosis (dated by TCRdb to the early 2020s). For the wider study: Barcoded libraries were prepared from three micrograms of fragmented DNA with about 15 PCR cycles. To gauge how much genetics shapes V and J gene usage, the researchers compared TCR beta repertoires both within and across 16 monozygotic twin pairs who have cystic fibrosis. Data for three of the twin pairs had been reported previously in another context. Made up mostly of children and adolescents, the cohort included ten female and six male twin pairs ranging in age from about 2.0 to 36.4 years, with a median of around 9.1 years. Twins were ranked among about 990 cohort participants for weight-for-height and FEVPerc (FEV1 disease centile) on the day of blood sampling. Overall study results and their limits: The greatest similarity to the co-twin was observed for V gene usage in 13 of 16 pairs and for J usage in 8 of 16 pairs, which suggested genetic constraints. Simpson clonality was found to be generally low (median 0.0095), suggesting a naive-dominated repertoire, although higher clonality was observed in the most severely affected patients. Sharing of nucleotide-identical clonotypes was significantly greater within monozygotic CF twin pairs than between unrelated CF individuals (P = 0.000026, Mann-Whitney). Only a small cohort was studied, and no association of shared CDR3 numbers with age, concordance or disease severity was found.

The twin pairs came from the European Cystic Fibrosis Twin and Sibling Study Cohort, a cohort that recruited patients from 150 to 200 CF clinics across 14 European countries. Zygosity and CFTR genotype were verified in-house, and zygosity was tested by multiplex PCR of nine short tandem repeat loci. Peripheral blood was taken from each twin, and clinical parameters were recorded on the day of blood sampling. Genomic DNA was isolated from peripheral blood cells with phenol/chloroform and kept in TE buffer at 4 degrees C. Following the manufacturer's instructions, TCR beta CDR3 regions were amplified by multiplex PCR with the immunoSEQ immune profiling system. Sequencing was performed on an Illumina NextSeq system. Under the source paper's analysis protocol: The immunoSEQ Analyzer platform handled processing of the sequence data, and clonality was calculated by taking the square root of Simpson's index of productive rearrangements. Jensen-Shannon distance served as the measure of similarity in V and J usage, while OLGA was used to compute CDR3 generation probabilities. The researchers looked up shared CDR3 sequences in the immuneACCESS database (August 2020) and in VDJdb (December 2020). The table was pulled from immuneACCESS by TCRdb, which kept in-frame rearrangements only. Such tables lose some clones; where checked, under half of the loss comes from unresolved V genes, and the rest has no known cause. V, J and clone size are those of that table, while D and trimming were read from the DNA. The sample table contains tens of thousands of clones; only one count was recorded for about 93% of them. The leading ten clones occupy roughly 0.19% of the sample.

From a lookup of the germline V gene, CDR1 and CDR2 are SQVTM and ANQGSEA. V is trimmed back by 7 bases and J by 4 bases, and the junction contains 9 bases that no gene match accounts for. Measured from the cysteine to the phenylalanine, the CDR3 is 14 residues long. CDR3 DNA is the only sequence kept; it has 42 bases, read in frame from the first base. Here the chain combines TRBV29-1 and TRBJ2-1; TRBD2 lines up with 8 middle nucleotides. This sequence was found in a boy younger than 10 with cystic fibrosis. Sequenced input: blood. For the CDR3, the sequence is CSALAGNTYNEQFF. The DNA is as follows: TGCAGCGCCTTAGCGGGGAATACTTACAATGAGCAGTTCTTC.